The 13 T cell receptor beta chains given below trace back to one sample, sequenced in a study of shared T cell receptors in the human thymus (dated by TCRdb to the early 2020s). The library was prepared using the immunoSEQ multiplex PCR assay. TCRdb took over this immuneACCESS table, retaining in-frame rearrangements with V and J assigned. Such tables are incomplete; in checked studies, under half of the missing clones stem from an unresolved V gene, and the remainder is unexplained. This sample comprises hundreds of thousands of clones, roughly 90% of them detected only once. The ten largest clones take up 0.008% to 0.011% of the sample. These data were likewise used in another study, on human thymus T cells.

The sample was thymocytes. The receptors derive from a boy younger than two with a congenital heart defect. Donor details come from another sample of the same person, matched by shared clones.

The chain uses TRBV18 and TRBJ1-1; D gene ambiguous. CDR3 length: 14 amino acids. Germline CDR1 is KGHSH and CDR2 is LQKENI. Deletions cut 2 bases from V and 1 base from J, with 8 bases between. The CDR3 sequence: CASSPSTENTEAFF. CDR3 bases: TGTGCCAGCTCACCATCAACAGAGAACACTGAAGCTTTCTTT.

The chain uses TRBV27 and TRBJ1-2; D uncertain. This CDR3 contains 14 residues. Germline values: CDR1 MNHEY, CDR2 SMNVEV (reference sequence). Trimming removed 2 bases from V and 3 bases from J, with 10 bases in between. In DNA form, the CDR3 reads TGTGCCAGCAGTTTAGCAGGTTCGGACTATGGCTACACCTTC. Amino acids: CASSLAGSDYGYTF.

This chain links TRBV6-1 with TRBJ2-3, with D maybe TRBD2 (5 bases). This CDR3 is built from 15 residues. CDR1 MNHNS and CDR2 SASEGT come from the germline V gene. Trimming took 8 bases from V and 5 from J, leaving 20 bases between them. The CDR3 bases are TGTGCCAGCGCTGACTACCGGGAAAACAGAGATACGCAGTATTTT. It yields the protein CASADYRENRDTQYF.

This clone appeared a single time. The genes are TRBV6-1 and TRBJ2-2, with D perhaps matching TRBD2 (5 bases). CDR1 is MNHNS, CDR2 SASEGT, per germline. Trimming pared 3 bases from V and 3 bases from J, leaving 11 bases between. The CDR3 loop spans 15 amino acids. As DNA, the CDR3 is TGTGCCAGCAGTGATAACCGGGAAGACACCGGGGAGCTGTTTTTT. Protein sequence: CASSDNREDTGELFF.

This chain joins TRBV30 and TRBJ1-2, with D possibly TRBD1 on 6 matching bases. Trimming removed 0 bases from V and 4 bases from J, with 15 bases in between. The CDR3 has 15 amino acids. From germline, CDR1 is GTSNPN and CDR2 SVGIG (reference sequence). This chain's CDR3 is CAWSVRGGLGYGYTF. CDR3 nucleotides: TGTGCCTGGAGTGTACGGGGGGGCCTGGGCTATGGCTACACCTTC.

This sequence joins TRBV28 and TRBJ1-1; D unresolved. The CDR3 covers 16 residues. In germline, CDR1 is MDHEN, CDR2 SYDVKM. The germline V and J ends were trimmed by 0 bases and 4 bases, with 15 bases remaining between them. This CDR3 is CASSLWGNLAGTEAFF. The CDR3 DNA reads as TGTGCCAGCAGTTTATGGGGGAATTTGGCGGGCACTGAAGCTTTCTTT.

V and J are TRBV7-9 and TRBJ2-5, with TRBD1 matching 10 bases. Germline V gene lookup returns CDR1 SEHNR and CDR2 FQNEAQ (reference sequence). CDR3 size: 15 residues. V lost 5 bases, J lost 2 bases, and 5 bases stayed unmatched. CDR3 loop: CASSLRTGGQETQYF. The CDR3 DNA reads TGTGCCAGCAGCCTACGGACAGGGGGACAAGAGACCCAGTACTTC.

The chain combines TRBV27 with TRBJ2-5, with 7 positions matching TRBD2. CDR1 and CDR2 from the germline V gene are MNHEY and SMNVEV (reference sequence). J gave up 5 bases and V 0 bases, and 9 bases lay outside the gene matches. The CDR3 contains 16 residues. The CDR3 bases are TGTGCCAGCAGTTTATCGTGGAGCGGAGCGGGGGAGACCCAGTACTTC. Translated: CASSLSWSGAGETQYF.

This clone has more than one count but fewer than ten. The gene calls are TRBV4-3 and TRBJ1-3; no clear D gene. The CDR3 length is 18 residues. The ends were cut back, 1 base at V and 0 bases at J, with 16 bases in the middle. Germline loops: CDR1 LGHNA, CDR2 YSLEER. The CDR3 DNA is TGCGCCAGCAGCCAAGCCACGGGAAGTTACTCCTCTGGAAACACCATATATTTT. Its translation: CASSQATGSYSSGNTIYF.

J is TRBJ1-1 and V is TRBV6-5; TRBD1 matches at 11 bases. CDR3 size: 15 residues. Germline CDR1 and CDR2: MNHEY and SVGAGI. J gave up 5 bases and V 8 bases, and 10 bases lay outside the gene matches. CDR3 amino acids: CASPDRGQGWTEAFF. The CDR3 DNA sequence: TGTGCCAGCCCGGACAGGGGGCAGGGTTGGACTGAAGCTTTCTTT.

CDR3 loop: CASSLTGLADYNEQFF. The CDR3 nucleotides read TGTGCCAGCAGCTTAACGGGACTAGCGGACTACAATGAGCAGTTCTTC. The chain joins TRBV7-3 to TRBJ2-1, with 11 bases lining up with TRBD2. V shed 0 bases, J shed 3 bases, and the junction held 1 base outside the gene matches. The CDR3 loop spans 16 amino acids. Germline values: CDR1 SGHTA, CDR2 FQGTGA. Full variable domain (outside the CDR3, taken from reference TRBV7-3 and TRBJ2-1): GAGVSQTPSNKVTEKGKYVELRCDPISGHTALYWYRQSLGQGPEFLIYFQGTGAADDSGLPNDRFFAVRPEGSVSTLKIQRTERGDSAVYLCASSLTGLADYNEQFFGPGTRLTVL.

This chain joins TRBV13 and TRBJ2-1, with D possibly being TRBD1 (6 bases). Trimming shortened V by 0 bases and J by 8 bases, and 11 bases separated the two germline ends. Per the germline V gene, CDR1 is PRHDT and CDR2 is FYEKMQ (reference sequence). This CDR3 spans 14 amino acids. In nucleotides, the CDR3 is TGTGCCAGCAGCTTAGGTGTAGAGGGGGATGAGCAGTTCTTC. Encoded protein: CASSLGVEGDEQFF. Filled out from reference TRBV13 and TRBJ2-1, the complete variable domain reads AAGVIQSPRHLIKEKRETATLKCYPIPRHDTVYWYQQGPGQDPQFLISFYEKMQSDKGSIPDRFSAQQFSDYHSELNMSSLELGDSALYFCASSLGVEGDEQFFGPGTRLTVL.

This chain connects TRBV5-6 to TRBJ2-3; 8 bases are a match to TRBD1. This CDR3 is built from 17 residues. The germline CDR1 and CDR2 sequences are SGHDT and YYEEEE. The trim removed 1 base at V and 0 bases at J, leaving 7 bases unmatched. The CDR3 bases are TGTGCCAGCAGCTTGAGTCAGGGGGCCCCTAGCACAGATACGCAGTATTTT. Residues: CASSLSQGAPSTDTQYF.